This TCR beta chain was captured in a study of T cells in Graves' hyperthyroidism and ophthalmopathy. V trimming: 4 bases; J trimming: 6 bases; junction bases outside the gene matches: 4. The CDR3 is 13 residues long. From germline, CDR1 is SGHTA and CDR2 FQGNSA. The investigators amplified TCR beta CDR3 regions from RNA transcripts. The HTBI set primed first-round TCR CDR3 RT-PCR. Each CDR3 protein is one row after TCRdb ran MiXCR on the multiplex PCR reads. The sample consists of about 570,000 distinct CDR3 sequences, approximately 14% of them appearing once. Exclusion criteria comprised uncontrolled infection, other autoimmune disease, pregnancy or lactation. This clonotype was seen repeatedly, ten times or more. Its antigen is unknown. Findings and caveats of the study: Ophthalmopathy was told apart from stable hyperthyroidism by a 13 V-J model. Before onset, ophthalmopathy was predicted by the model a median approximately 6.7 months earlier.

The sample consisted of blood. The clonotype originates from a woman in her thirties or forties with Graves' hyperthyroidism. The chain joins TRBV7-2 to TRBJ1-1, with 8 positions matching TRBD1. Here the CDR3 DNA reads TGTGCCAGCAGCTCGGACAGGGTTCCTGAAGCTTTCTTT. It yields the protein CASSSDRVPEAFF. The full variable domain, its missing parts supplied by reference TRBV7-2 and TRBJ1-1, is GAGVSQSPSNKVTEKGKDVELRCDPISGHTALYWYRQSLGQGLEFLIYFQGNSAPDKSGLPSDRFSAERTGGSVSTLTIQRTQQEDSAVYLCASSSDRVPEAFFGQGTRLTVV.